These 26 T cell receptor beta chains were sequenced from one sample in a study of shared clonotypes between healthy human individuals. Sequencing used immunoSEQ multiplex PCR; TCRdb keeps in-frame clones, though not all of them. The table has approximately 470,000 clones, 60% to 80% seen once. The sample was PBMCs. The source of these receptors is a woman between 35 and 50 years old in good health. Some clones in this sample may be carry-over from other donors' samples.

This clone was recorded a few times. The chain is built from TRBV27 and TRBJ2-5, with 7 nucleotides matching TRBD2. Germline assignment: CDR1 MNHEY and CDR2 SMNVEV (reference sequence). This CDR3 comprises 15 residues. V lost 2 bases and J lost 3; bases outside the gene matches: 6. CDR3 DNA: TGTGCCAGCAGTTTAAATTCTGCGGGAGAAGAGACCCAGTACTTC. This translates into CASSLNSAGEETQYF.

This clone was observed once. The chain couples TRBV11-2 to TRBJ2-1; D remains unclear. Germline V gene lookup returns CDR1 SGHAT and CDR2 FQNNGV. The CDR3 covers 14 residues. V lost 3 bases, J lost 6 bases, and 12 bases lay in between. The CDR3 region has the DNA TGTGCCAGCAGCTTTGATGCAGAACGCAATGAGCAGTTCTTC. It specifies CASSFDAERNEQFF.

This chain uses TRBV5-1 with TRBJ2-1, with 7 bases that match TRBD1. This CDR3 spans 14 amino acids. Losses at the gene ends were 4 bases for V and 10 bases for J; bases not matched to a gene: 11. CDR1 and CDR2 (germline): SGHRS, YFSETQ. Here the CDR3 reads CASSINPGGREQFF. The CDR3, as DNA: TGCGCCAGCAGCATAAACCCAGGGGGTCGGGAGCAGTTCTTC.

This clone occurred a few times. The chain has TRBV10-1 and TRBJ2-1, with 8 bases identical to TRBD2. The CDR3 runs 16 residues. Germline V gene lookup returns CDR1 WNHNN and CDR2 SYGVQD (reference sequence). After removal of 4 bases from V and 4 bases from J, the junction contained 9 bases not matched to a gene. The CDR3 protein is CASSGYRSGSYNEQFF. The CDR3 bases are TGCGCCAGCAGTGGTTACCGGAGCGGGAGTTACAATGAGCAGTTCTTC.

The V call is TRBV7-2, the J call TRBJ1-4; 10 bases are a match to TRBD1. The CDR3 is 17 amino acids. The V gene end was trimmed by 2 bases and the J gene end by 10 bases; junction bases not matched to a gene: 13. Germline assignment: CDR1 SGHTA and CDR2 FQGNSA. CDR3 sequence: CASSLTGGRTGGGKLFF. The CDR3, as DNA: TGTGCCAGCAGCTTAACAGGCGGGAGGACAGGGGGTGGAAAACTGTTTTTT.

The chain combines TRBV28 with TRBJ2-7; D gene unclear. V shed 2 bases and J shed 3 bases, with 11 bases lying between them. Germline assignment: CDR1 MDHEN and CDR2 SYDVKM. The CDR3 runs 14 residues. The CDR3 DNA is TGTGCCAGCAGTTTAAGCCCCCTGGTCTACGAGCAGTACTTC. Translating it yields CASSLSPLVYEQYF.

V is TRBV18 and J is TRBJ1-2, with unresolved D. The CDR3 length is 18 residues. V was pared by 1 base and J by 0 bases, with 18 bases between. Germline CDR1 and CDR2: KGHSH and LQKENI. The CDR3 sequence: CASSPLSTVTLANYGYTF. The CDR3 coding sequence is TGTGCCAGCTCACCACTCAGCACAGTAACTCTAGCTAACTATGGCTACACCTTC.

This clone came up once. The chain couples TRBV7-7 to TRBJ1-2; possible D gene TRBD1, 5 bases. Germline values: CDR1 SSHAT, CDR2 FNYEAQ (reference sequence). V was clipped by 5 bases and J by 0 bases, with 19 bases between them. The CDR3 extends over 17 amino acids. The DNA for the CDR3 is TGTGCCAGCAGCCTATCAGGACACCCGCAGTCTAACTATGGCTACACCTTC. Translating it yields CASSLSGHPQSNYGYTF. The whole variable domain, filled in from reference TRBV7-7 and TRBJ1-2, reads GAGVSQSPRYKVTKRGQDVTLRCDPISSHATLYWYQQALGQGPEFLTYFNYEAQPDKSGLPSDRFSAERPEGSISTLTIQRTEQRDSAMYRCASSLSGHPQSNYGYTFGSGTRLTVV.

This clone was detected ten times or more. The chain joins TRBV19 to TRBJ2-1; 12 bases agree with TRBD2. The trim removed 3 bases at V and 5 bases at J, leaving 11 bases unmatched. The CDR3 has 18 residues. Germline V gene lookup returns CDR1 LNHDA and CDR2 SQIVND (reference sequence). The chain's CDR3 is CASSMALAGGHSDNEQFF. The CDR3 DNA sequence: TGTGCCAGTAGTATGGCCCTAGCGGGAGGGCATAGCGACAATGAGCAGTTCTTC.

The V and J genes are TRBV28 and TRBJ2-1, with D perhaps matching TRBD1 (6 bases). V was shortened by 6 bases and J by 0 bases, with 12 bases between the two germline ends. This CDR3 is 15 amino acids long. Germline values: CDR1 MDHEN, CDR2 SYDVKM. CDR3 sequence (DNA): TGTGCCAGCAGAGCCACAGGGAACTCCTACAATGAGCAGTTCTTC. Translated: CASRATGNSYNEQFF.

With respect to this clone: The sample holds other DNA sequences that translate to the same CDR3. The rearrangement joins TRBV5-4 to TRBJ1-5, with no clear D. The CDR3 consists of 14 residues. V was trimmed by 0 bases and J by 4 bases, leaving 8 bases between them. CDR1 SGHNT and CDR2 YYREEE come from the germline V gene (reference sequence). Here the CDR3 DNA reads TGTGCCAGCAGCTTGGCTGGGGTGAATCAGCCCCAGCATTTT. It encodes CASSLAGVNQPQHF.

V usage is TRBV5-1 and J usage is TRBJ2-5, with 13 bases lining up with TRBD2. TRBJ2-7 explains the end of the DNA better; the J call may be wrong. The CDR3 is 18 amino acids. Germline loops: CDR1 SGHRS, CDR2 YFSETQ. The DNA of the CDR3 is TGCGCCAGCAGCCTTGGGACTAGCGGGAAACCGGGGGAAGACGAGCAGTACTTC. This translates into CASSLGTSGKPGEDEQYF.

The gene calls are TRBV29-1 and TRBJ1-1, with a weak D call TRBD1 (5 bases). The germline CDR1 and CDR2 sequences are SQVTM and ANQGSEA. The CDR3 is 13 residues long. The ends were cut back, 3 bases at V and 1 base at J, with 9 bases in the middle. For the CDR3, the DNA is TGCAGCGTTGATCGGGGCAGGAACACTGAAGCTTTCTTT. Translated, it gives CSVDRGRNTEAFF.

The genes are TRBV2 and TRBJ1-5; D is perhaps TRBD1 (5 bases). CDR3 length: 15 amino acids. In germline, CDR1 is SNHLY, CDR2 FYNNEI. V was pared by 6 bases and J by 7 bases, with 19 bases between. The CDR3 nucleotides are TGTGCCAGCAGGGCCCAGGCAGGGTTTGAGCAGCCCCAGCATTTT. Translated, it gives CASRAQAGFEQPQHF.

The chain has TRBV7-9 and TRBJ1-1; D is perhaps TRBD1 (5 bases). Germline CDR1 and CDR2: SEHNR and FQNEAQ (reference sequence). Trimming took off 1 base at V and 3 bases at J, with 15 bases between the two ends. The CDR3 totals 16 residues. CDR3 region: CASSLGVSGVDTEAFF. In nucleotides, the CDR3 is TGTGCCAGCAGCTTAGGGGTGTCGGGGGTGGACACTGAAGCTTTCTTT.

The chain recombines TRBV19 with TRBJ1-5; 8 nucleotides match TRBD1. Germline V CDR1 and CDR2: LNHDA, SQIVND (reference sequence). This CDR3 region has 15 residues. J gave up 6 bases and V 5 bases, and 9 bases lay outside the gene matches. CDR3 sequence: CASSGQGGRFQPQHF. CDR3 DNA sequence: TGTGCCAGTAGTGGACAGGGTGGGAGGTTTCAGCCCCAGCATTTT.

The chain combines TRBV27 with TRBJ1-1; D not certain. Germline V CDR1 and CDR2: MNHEY, SMNVEV (reference sequence). The V end was cut by 6 bases, the J end by 2 bases, with 10 bases between. This CDR3 comprises 13 residues. CDR3 loop: CASRRQINTEAFF. The CDR3 DNA reads TGTGCCAGCAGGAGGCAGATCAACACTGAAGCTTTCTTT.

V gene TRBV11-2 combines with J gene TRBJ2-3; TRBD2 is a possible D gene (6 bases). In germline, CDR1 is SGHAT, CDR2 FQNNGV. The CDR3 totals 14 residues. V was trimmed by 3 bases and J by 6 bases, leaving 13 bases between them. CDR3 amino acids: CASSLGGGWDTQYF. The DNA of the CDR3 is TGTGCCAGCAGCTTGGGAGGAGGGTGGGATACGCAGTATTTT.

For the CDR3, the DNA is TGCGCCAGCAGCCACGGGGGTTACTACAATGAGCAGTTCTTC. It codes for CASSHGGYYNEQFF. The rearrangement joins TRBV4-1 to TRBJ2-1; weak D call: TRBD2 (6 bases). The CDR3 covers 14 residues. Trimming shortened V by 3 bases and J by 3 bases, and 9 bases separated the two germline ends. CDR1 is MGHRA and CDR2 is YSYEKL in the germline V gene.

The chain couples TRBV6-1 to TRBJ1-1; TRBD1 agrees at 9 bases. Losses at the gene ends were 11 bases for V and 5 bases for J; bases not matched to a gene: 9. The V gene's germline CDR1 is MNHNS and CDR2 SASEGT. The CDR3 runs to 13 residues. DNA of the CDR3: TGTGCCGGATCTTTGACAGGGGGGACTGAAGCTTTCTTT. This translates into CAGSLTGGTEAFF.

In regard to this clone: Just one base apart from a much larger clone, this may be a read error. The chain is built from TRBV6-1 and TRBJ1-5; tentative D call: TRBD1 (6 bases). CDR1 and CDR2 (germline): MNHNS, SASEGT. The CDR3 contains 14 residues. The CDR3 is CASSEGGQNQPQRF. The CDR3 DNA follows: TGTGCCAGCAGTGAAGGTGGACAGAATCAGCCCCAGCGTTTT.

The CDR3 region is CASRLITGSGTEAFF. The CDR3 region has the DNA TGTGCCAGCAGACTCATTACAGGGTCTGGCACTGAAGCTTTCTTT. This chain uses TRBV27 with TRBJ1-1; D might be TRBD1 (6 bases). V was trimmed by 6 bases and J by 4 bases, leaving 18 bases between them. Germline CDR1 and CDR2: MNHEY and SMNVEV (reference sequence). The CDR3 covers 15 residues.

The V call is TRBV5-6, the J call TRBJ2-7; a weak D match, TRBD2 (6 bases). The CDR3 runs 15 residues. The germline V gene encodes CDR1 SGHDT and CDR2 YYEEEE. V was trimmed by 1 base and J by 4 bases, leaving 15 bases between them. DNA of the CDR3: TGTGCCAGCAGCTTGCGGAGCGGGTCCATTTACGAGCAGTACTTC. The encoded protein is CASSLRSGSIYEQYF. The complete variable domain, with remaining parts taken from reference TRBV5-6 and TRBJ2-7, reads DAGVTQSPTHLIKTRGQQVTLRCSPKSGHDTVSWYQQALGQGPQFIFQYYEEEERQRGNFPDRFSGHQFPNYSSELNVNALLLGDSALYLCASSLRSGSIYEQYFGPGTRLTVT.

The V gene is TRBV10-3, the J gene TRBJ2-7; maybe TRBD2 (5 bases). V shed 4 bases and J shed 1 base, with 14 bases lying between them. Germline values: CDR1 ENHRY, CDR2 SYGVKD. This CDR3 is built from 15 residues. DNA for the CDR3: TGTGCCATCAGTGTTTCGAGGGAGAGGTCCTACGAGCAGTACTTC. Encoded protein: CAISVSRERSYEQYF.

This chain uses TRBV7-3 with TRBJ1-2, with D uncertain. From germline, CDR1 is SGHTA and CDR2 FQGTGA. With 2 bases removed from V and 0 bases from J, the gap between germline ends came to 7 bases. This CDR3 comprises 14 residues. CDR3 nucleotide sequence: TGTGCCAGCAGCTTAGGTCCCTCTAACTATGGCTACACCTTC. Its translation is CASSLGPSNYGYTF.

This rearrangement joins TRBV19 to TRBJ1-5, with 7 bases fitting TRBD1. V lost 11 bases, J lost 4 bases, and 8 bases stayed unmatched. The CDR3 runs to 13 residues. Germline V CDR1 and CDR2: LNHDA, SQIVND (reference sequence). This CDR3 is CAVGPGQNQPQHF. CDR3 nucleotide sequence: TGTGCCGTAGGACCGGGACAGAATCAGCCCCAGCATTTT.